The rows below give T cell receptor beta chains drawn from one sample of a study of T-cell memory formation after mild COVID-19. TCRdb reprocessed the 5' RACE reads with MiXCR, giving one entry per CDR3 protein. This table has approximately 500,000 distinct CDR3 sequences, 20% to 25% appearing once. Sequenced: PBMCs or a T cell subset sorted from them (not recorded which). These receptors all come from an adult woman who had mild COVID-19 (a few samples of this study predate the infection). Cell type and time point are not known. Both conserved end residues are part of each CDR3. The D gene is left open where the match is weak. Expanded clones are given a class, and other clones once, few, many or no size at all.

NA	NA	TRBJ1-4	TRBV7-8	CASSPRVNEKLFF	TGTGCCAGCAGCCCGCGGGTTAATGAAAAACTGTTTTTT
NA	NA	TRBJ2-7	TRBV4-3	CASSQDRGNYEQYF	TGCGCCAGCAGCCAAGATCGGGGGAACTACGAGCAGTACTTC
NA	few	TRBJ1-1	TRBV12-3/TRBV12-4	CASSLEGARFTEAFF	TGTGCCAGCAGTTTAGAGGGAGCCAGGTTCACTGAAGCTTTCTTT
NA	NA	TRBJ1-2	TRBV9	CASSVGRKGYTF	TGTGCCAGCAGCGTAGGGAGGAAGGGCTACACCTTC
NA	few	TRBJ2-1	TRBV9	CASSPRTSPDREQFF	TGTGCCAGCAGCCCTCGGACCTCCCCGGATCGTGAGCAGTTCTTC
NA	few	TRBJ1-6	TRBV7-8	CASRLRALRGADSPLHF	TGTGCCAGCCGGCTTCGGGCTCTAAGGGGGGCAGACTCACCCCTCCACTTT
NA	NA	TRBJ2-3	TRBV7-7	CASSLGPLVTDTQYF	TGTGCCAGCAGCCTAGGACCTTTAGTCACAGATACGCAGTATTTT
NA	NA	TRBJ2-1	TRBV9	CASSTPTGLNEQFF	TGTGCCAGCAGCACCCCGACTGGTCTAAATGAGCAGTTCTTC
TRBD2	NA	TRBJ2-2	TRBV6-2/TRBV6-3	CASSWDGTSVTGELFF	TGTGCCAGCAGTTGGGACGGGACTAGTGTTACCGGGGAGCTGTTTTTT
NA	few	TRBJ2-1	TRBV7-2	CASSSPPSKAAREQFF	TGTGCCAGCAGCTCACCCCCCTCCAAAGCGGCCCGGGAGCAGTTCTTC
NA	few	TRBJ2-2	TRBV5-1	CASSLEVLNTGELFF	TGCGCCAGCAGCTTGGAGGTGTTGAACACCGGGGAGCTGTTTTTT
NA	NA	TRBJ2-3	TRBV9	CASSAGTDTQYF	TGTGCCAGCAGCGCAGGCACAGATACGCAGTATTTT
TRBD2	NA	TRBJ2-3	TRBV29-1	CSVEGFERGGFEDTQYF	TGCAGCGTTGAAGGGTTCGAGCGGGGGGGATTTGAGGATACGCAGTATTTT
NA	NA	TRBJ1-1	TRBV7-9	CASSSSTGGPNGMTEAFF	TGTGCCAGCAGCTCAAGCACCGGGGGTCCCAATGGGATGACTGAAGCTTTCTTT
TRBD1	NA	TRBJ1-6	TRBV19	CASTPGQTRGNSPLHF	TGTGCCAGTACCCCGGGACAGACCAGGGGTAATTCACCCCTCCACTTT
TRBD1	few	TRBJ1-2	TRBV9	CASSPPPGQGFHGYTF	TGTGCCAGCAGCCCCCCCCCGGGACAGGGGTTCCATGGCTACACCTTC
NA	NA	TRBJ1-5	TRBV7-9	CASSSSGGLSQPQHF	TGTGCCAGCAGTTCCAGTGGGGGGCTGAGTCAGCCCCAGCATTTT
NA	few	TRBJ2-5	TRBV7-3	CASSFSGSSAKETQYF	TGTGCCAGCAGCTTCAGTGGTTCTAGCGCGAAAGAGACCCAGTACTTC
TRBD1	NA	TRBJ1-1	TRBV5-1	CASSPGQGVGTEAFF	TGCGCCAGCAGCCCTGGACAGGGGGTGGGCACTGAAGCTTTCTTT
TRBD2	few	TRBJ2-1	TRBV9	CASSPAGGRSYNEQFF	TGTGCCAGCAGCCCCGCGGGGGGGCGCTCCTACAATGAGCAGTTCTTC
NA	few	TRBJ1-2	TRBV28	CASSPLSGYTF	TGTGCCAGCAGCCCCCTCAGCGGCTACACCTTC
TRBD2	few	TRBJ2-1	TRBV19	CASGGVPGNEQFF	TGTGCCAGTGGGGGGGTCCCGGGGAATGAGCAGTTCTTC